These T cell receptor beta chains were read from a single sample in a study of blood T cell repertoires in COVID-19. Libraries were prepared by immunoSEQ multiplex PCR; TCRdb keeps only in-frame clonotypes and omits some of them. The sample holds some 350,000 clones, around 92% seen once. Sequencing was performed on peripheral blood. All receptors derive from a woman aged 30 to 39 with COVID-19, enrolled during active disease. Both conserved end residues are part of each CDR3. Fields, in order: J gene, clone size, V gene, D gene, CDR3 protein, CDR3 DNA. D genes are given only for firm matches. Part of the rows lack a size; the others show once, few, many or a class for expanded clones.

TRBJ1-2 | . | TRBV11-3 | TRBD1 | CASSLAGGAPNYGYTF | TGTGCCAGCAGCTTAGCAGGGGGCGCCCCTAACTATGGCTACACCTTC
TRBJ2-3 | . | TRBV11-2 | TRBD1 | CASSFVPGGTGHTDTQYF | TGTGCCAGCAGCTTCGTGCCTGGCGGGACAGGCCATACAGATACGCAGTATTTT
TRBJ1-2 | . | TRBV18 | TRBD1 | CASSPVSDRAYYGYTF | TGTGCCAGCTCACCCGTCAGCGACAGGGCCTACTATGGCTACACCTTC
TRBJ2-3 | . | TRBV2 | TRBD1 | CASKDGTGGTDTQYF | TGTGCCAGCAAGGACGGAACAGGGGGGACAGATACGCAGTATTTT
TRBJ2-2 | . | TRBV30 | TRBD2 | CAWSGGRGLNTGELFF | TGTGCCTGGAGCGGGGGGAGAGGCTTGAACACCGGGGAGCTGTTTTTT
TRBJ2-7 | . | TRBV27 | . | CASSSGGGPYEQYF | TGTGCCAGCAGCAGTGGGGGGGGGCCCTACGAGCAGTACTTC
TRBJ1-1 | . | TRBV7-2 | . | CASSWYTIPNTEAFF | TGTGCCAGCAGCTGGTATACTATCCCGAACACTGAAGCTTTCTTT
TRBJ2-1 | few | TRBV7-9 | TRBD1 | CASSPAGGVWNEQFF | TGTGCCAGCAGCCCGGCAGGGGGCGTGTGGAATGAGCAGTTCTTC
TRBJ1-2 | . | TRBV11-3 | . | CARNKRGTQGYTF | TGTGCCAGAAATAAGAGGGGGACGCAGGGCTACACCTTC
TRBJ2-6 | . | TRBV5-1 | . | CASSFALEGAGANVLTF | TGCGCCAGCAGCTTCGCCCTGGAGGGCGCTGGGGCCAACGTCCTGACTTTC
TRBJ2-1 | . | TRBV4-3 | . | CASSQDKITGLGYNEQFF | TGCGCCAGCAGCCAAGATAAAATTACAGGGTTAGGGTACAATGAGCAGTTCTTC
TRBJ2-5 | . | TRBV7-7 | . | CASSPTGFQETQYF | TGTGCTAGCAGCCCTACAGGTTTCCAAGAGACCCAGTACTTC
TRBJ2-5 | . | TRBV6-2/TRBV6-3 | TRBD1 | CASSYSRSRGTGSETQYF | TGTGCCAGCAGTTACTCGAGGTCCCGCGGGACAGGGAGCGAGACCCAGTACTTC
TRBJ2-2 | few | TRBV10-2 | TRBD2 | CASSFLAGVIRELFF | TGCGCCAGCAGTTTCCTAGCGGGAGTTATCAGGGAGCTGTTTTTT
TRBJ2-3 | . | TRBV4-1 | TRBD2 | CASSQRGGRADTQYF | TGCGCCAGCAGCCAACGGGGCGGGAGGGCAGATACGCAGTATTTT
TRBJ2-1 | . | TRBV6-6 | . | CASSYRENEQFF | TGTGCCAGCAGTTACAGGGAGAATGAGCAGTTCTTC